This paragraph reports one T cell receptor (beta chain). Its specificity is not known. This record belongs to a study of CD8+ T cells in alopecia areata. RNA, once extracted, was reverse transcribed into cDNA for use as the sequencing template. Profiled with immunoSEQ multiplex PCR; TCRdb holds only in-frame clones, not every one. This sample has 170,000 or so clones, with about three fifths found just once. Study-level findings and limits: The treated group had a single nonresponder, limiting CD8+ expansion-response conclusions.

The CDR3 is made up of 16 amino acids. The germline CDR1 and CDR2 sequences are SGDLS and YYNGEE. The V gene end was trimmed by 3 bases and the J gene end by 0 bases; junction bases not matched to a gene: 4. This sample's treatment: oral pan-JAK inhibitor, 5-10 mg twice daily. The sample consisted of CD8+ T cells sorted from blood, taken at week 24, from a patient treated with tofacitinib. The receptor's source is a human donor with alopecia areata. This sequence joins TRBV9 and TRBJ2-2, with TRBD2 identical over 8 bases. This chain's CDR3 is CASSATSGTNTGELFF. The CDR3 DNA is TGTGCCAGCAGCGCTACTAGCGGAACGAACACCGGGGAGCTGTTTTTT.